This T cell receptor (beta chain) was sequenced during a study of early stage breast cancer tumors. Sequencing was performed with immunoSEQ multiplex PCR; in TCRdb, only in-frame clones are kept and a portion is missing. This sample has about 41,000 clones, with around two thirds found just once. This CDR3 contains 16 residues. Per the germline V gene, CDR1 is SGHNT and CDR2 is YYREEE (reference sequence). V lost 4 bases and J lost 6; bases outside the gene matches: 9. This sequence originates from a person between 45 and 65 years old with breast cancer. Sequenced: blood. V usage is TRBV5-4 and J usage is TRBJ2-3; TRBD2 matches at 12 bases. The CDR3, as DNA: TGTGCCAGCAGCCCTACTAGCGGGGGGTTTATGGATACGCAGTATTTT. This sequence encodes CASSPTSGGFMDTQYF.